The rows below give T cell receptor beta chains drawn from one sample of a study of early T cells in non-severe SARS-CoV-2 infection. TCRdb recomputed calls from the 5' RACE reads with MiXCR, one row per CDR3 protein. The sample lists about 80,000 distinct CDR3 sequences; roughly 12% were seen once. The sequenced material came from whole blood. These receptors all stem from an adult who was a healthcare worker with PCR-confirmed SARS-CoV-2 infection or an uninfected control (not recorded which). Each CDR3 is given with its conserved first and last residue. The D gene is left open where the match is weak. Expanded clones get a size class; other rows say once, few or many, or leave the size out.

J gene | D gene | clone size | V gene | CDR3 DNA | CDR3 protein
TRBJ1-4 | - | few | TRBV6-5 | TGTGCCAGCAGTTACCGGGGAGGAGGCGGTGAAAAACTGTTTTTT | CASSYRGGGGEKLFF
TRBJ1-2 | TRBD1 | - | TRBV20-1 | TGCAGTGTTAAGACAGGGAACTATGGCTACACCTTC | CSVKTGNYGYTF
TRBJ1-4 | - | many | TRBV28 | TGTGCCAGCAGTTCGGGGTCAGTCGGTAATGAAAAACTGTTTTTT | CASSSGSVGNEKLFF
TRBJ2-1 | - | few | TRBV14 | TGTGCCAGCAGCCAACGAAATGAGCAGTTCTTC | CASSQRNEQFF
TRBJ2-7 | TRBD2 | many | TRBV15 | TGTGCCACCAGCGAGGGACTAGCGTACGAGCAGTACTTC | CATSEGLAYEQYF
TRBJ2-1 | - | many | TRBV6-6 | TGTGCCAGCTCCCGAGGGGGGAGGAGGTCCTCCTACAATGAGCAGTTCTTC | CASSRGGRRSSYNEQFF
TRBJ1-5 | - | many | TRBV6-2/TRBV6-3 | TGTGCCAGCAGTTACTCGATCAGGGCTGGCAATCAGCCCCAGCATTTT | CASSYSIRAGNQPQHF
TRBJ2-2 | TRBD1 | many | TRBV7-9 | TGTGCCAGCAGACCCGGACAGGGGTTCACCGGGGAGCTGTTTTTT | CASRPGQGFTGELFF
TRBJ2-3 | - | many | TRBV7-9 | TGTGCCAGCAGCTTAGGCGCGGATACGCAGTATTTT | CASSLGADTQYF
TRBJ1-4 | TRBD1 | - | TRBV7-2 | TGTGCCAGCAGCTCCCGGGACAGGCGGGATGAAAAACTGTTTTTT | CASSSRDRRDEKLFF